This T cell receptor beta chain was identified in a study of siplizumab effects on memory and regulatory T cells. Study-wide findings and caveats: Naive T cell populations appeared to exhibit greater diversity than memory cells and appeared to be major alloresponse contributors.

For every sample, 90,000 to 100,000 TCR templates were assayed. Sequencing used immunoSEQ multiplex PCR; TCRdb keeps in-frame clones, though not all of them. The sample consists of over 85,000 clones, roughly 94% of them appearing once. About this clone: Its matching antigen is unknown.

The CDR3 has 15 residues. Germline V gives CDR1 SGDLS, CDR2 YYNGEE. V lost 0 bases to trimming and J lost 4 bases; unmatched junction nucleotides: 4. The chain recombines TRBV9 with TRBJ2-1; TRBD2 matches at 7 bases. The receptor was derived from a human donor in good health. The sample comprised non-Treg CD4+ T cells sorted from blood. DNA of the CDR3: TGTGCCAGCAGCGTAGCGGCGGGAGCATACAATGAGCAGTTCTTC. Translating it yields CASSVAAGAYNEQFF.